Presented here are 14 T cell receptor beta chains from one specimen sequenced in a study of low-dose radiotherapy and immunotherapy resistance in tumors. The authors amplified TCRs for around 20 PCR cycles with a constant-region primer and a V-primer adapter. TCRdb redid the calling of the reads with MiXCR, one entry per CDR3 protein. The table records about 46,000 distinct CDR3 sequences, 12% of them present only once. Time point denoted: before trial treatment. This specimen consisted of PBMCs, obtained before treatment. Source of these receptors: a female donor with ovarian cancer.

Of note for this clonotype: This sequence is one base from a far larger clone and is likely a read error. The rearrangement joins TRBV20-1 to TRBJ2-1, with TRBD1 identical over 9 bases. CDR1 is DFQATT and CDR2 is SNEGSKA in the germline V gene (reference sequence). This CDR3 contains 12 residues. In DNA form, the CDR3 reads TGCAGCGTGCCAGGACAGGGGTACGAGCAGTTCTTC. This encodes CSVPGQGYEQFF.

This clonotype was detected ten times or more. J is TRBJ1-4 and V is TRBV7-2; D is unclear. Germline CDR1 SGHTA, CDR2 FQGNSA. This CDR3 has 15 amino acids. Deletions cut 1 base from V and 4 bases from J, with 10 bases between. This chain's CDR3 is CASSLEGNLNEKLFF. Written as DNA, the CDR3 is TGTGCCAGCAGCTTAGAGGGCAACCTTAATGAAAAACTGTTTTTT.

This clonotype was seen many times. This rearrangement joins TRBV12-3 or TRBV12-4 to TRBJ2-3, with TRBD2 matching 7 bases. With V trimmed by 6 bases and J by 1 base, 10 bases remained unmatched. This CDR3 is 16 amino acids long. Here the CDR3 DNA reads TGTGCCAGCAGGCCCTTAGCGGGCCCCGGCACAGATACGCAGTATTTT. Translated: CASRPLAGPGTDTQYF.

This clonotype was seen ten or more times. The chain joins TRBV12-3 or TRBV12-4 to TRBJ1-5, with D possibly TRBD1 on 6 matching bases. With 5 bases removed from V and 7 bases from J, the gap between germline ends came to 15 bases. The CDR3 consists of 14 residues. CDR3 residues: CASSPQGGRQPQHF. CDR3 bases: TGTGCCAGCAGTCCACAGGGCGGGAGACAGCCCCAGCATTTT.

V gene TRBV2 combines with J gene TRBJ1-6; 7 bases line up with TRBD1. From germline, CDR1 is SNHLY and CDR2 FYNNEI. Germline trimming cut 3 bases from V and 6 bases from J; bases unmatched to any gene: 5. This CDR3 comprises 15 residues. The CDR3, as DNA: TGTGCCAGCAGTGACCGAGGGGGCCTTAATTCACCCCTCCACTTT. Protein: CASSDRGGLNSPLHF.

This clonotype was recorded many times. V gene TRBV6-2 or TRBV6-3 combines with J gene TRBJ2-2; TRBD2 matches at 11 bases. This CDR3 is 16 amino acids long. J lost 0 bases, V lost 5 bases, and 2 bases had no gene match. Germline V gene sequence: CDR1 MNHEY, CDR2 SVGEGT. CDR3 protein: CASSVGLAANTGELFF. The CDR3 nucleotides are TGTGCCAGCAGTGTGGGACTAGCGGCGAACACCGGGGAGCTGTTTTTT.

This clonotype has ten or more counts. The genes are TRBV7-2 and TRBJ1-1, with D tentatively TRBD1 (5 bases). Per the germline V gene, CDR1 is SGHTA and CDR2 is FQGNSA. The CDR3 is 15 residues long. The V end lost 5 bases, the J end lost 3 bases, and 16 bases lay between the germline ends. CDR3 bases: TGTGCCAGCAGCAGGGCGGGGGGGATTTACACTGAAGCTTTCTTT. Translation: CASSRAGGIYTEAFF.

This clonotype has at least ten counts. The chain uses TRBV12-3 or TRBV12-4 and TRBJ1-2; D possibly corresponds to TRBD1 (5 bases). V shed 2 bases and J shed 2 bases, with 12 bases lying between them. The CDR3 loop spans 15 amino acids. CDR3 in amino acids: CASSLRGTGNYGYTF. For the CDR3, the DNA is TGTGCCAGCAGTTTACGGGGGACGGGCAACTATGGCTACACCTTC.

This clonotype was observed many times. The chain uses TRBV7-2 and TRBJ2-7, with D uncertain. This CDR3 is 13 amino acids long. V was clipped by 2 bases and J by 5 bases, with 10 bases between them. Germline V gives CDR1 SGHTA, CDR2 FQGNSA. In DNA form, the CDR3 reads TGTGCCAGCAGCTTATTCAGTTCCCACGAGCAGTACTTC. It encodes CASSLFSSHEQYF.

V is TRBV20-1 and J is TRBJ2-6; TRBD1 aligns across 9 bases. The CDR3 runs 15 residues. CDR1 is DFQATT, CDR2 SNEGSKA, per germline (reference sequence). CDR3 loop: CSTGQGTSGANVLTF. CDR3 nucleotides: TGCAGCACCGGACAGGGGACGTCTGGGGCCAACGTCCTGACTTTC.

At least ten counts were recorded for this clonotype. V is TRBV29-1 and J is TRBJ1-1; D not certain. Per the germline V gene, CDR1 is SQVTM and CDR2 is ANQGSEA. Trimming cost V 2 bases and J 7 bases, with 20 bases left between them. This CDR3 comprises 15 residues. The CDR3 bases are TGCAGCGTTGAATCTGCTGGGATTCTTTCGAGTGAAGCTTTCTTT. Its protein is CSVESAGILSSEAFF.

This clonotype has just a few counts. The chain has TRBV3-1 and TRBJ1-6; D is ambiguous. This CDR3 is built from 13 residues. Deletions cut 2 bases from V and 8 bases from J, with 7 bases between. The germline CDR1 and CDR2 sequences are LGHDT and YNNKEL (reference sequence). The CDR3 region is CASSQKGYSPLHF. CDR3 DNA sequence: TGTGCCAGCAGCCAAAAAGGGTATTCACCCCTCCACTTT.

This clonotype was counted many times. The chain carries TRBV13 and TRBJ1-1; unclear D gene. The germline CDR1 and CDR2 sequences are PRHDT and FYEKMQ (reference sequence). The CDR3 totals 11 residues. V was trimmed by 6 bases and J by 8 bases, leaving 10 bases between them. The CDR3 spells CASSVMWEAFF. CDR3 bases: TGTGCCAGCAGTGTGATGTGGGAAGCTTTCTTT.

Many counts were recorded for this clonotype. J is TRBJ1-1 and V is TRBV9; D gene uncertain. Looked up from germline, CDR1 is SGDLS and CDR2 is YYNGEE. Trimming removed 2 bases at V and 5 bases at J, with 10 bases between. CDR3 size: 13 residues. In DNA form, the CDR3 reads TGTGCCAGCAGCGTCCGCCTGGGAACTGAAGCTTTCTTT. As protein: CASSVRLGTEAFF.